One sample yielded the 24 T cell receptor beta chains listed below, sequenced in a study of blood T cell repertoires in COVID-19 (dated by TCRdb to between 2020 and 2021). The library was prepared using the immunoSEQ multiplex PCR assay. TCRdb re-hosts the immuneACCESS table, in-frame sequences only. Its copies lack some clones; in the studies checked, an unresolved V gene accounts for under half of them, and the cause for the rest is not known. Within this sample are 300,000 to 350,000 clones, with nearly 90% of them counted one time only. The ten largest clones represent about 1% of the sample. The sample consisted of peripheral blood. These receptors were obtained from a middle-aged woman with COVID-19, enrolled during active disease.

This clone was found once. V usage is TRBV7-2 and J usage is TRBJ1-1; possible D gene TRBD1, 6 bases. This CDR3 has 15 residues. V was cut by 7 bases and J by 5 bases, with 20 bases left in between. Germline V lookup: CDR1 SGHTA, CDR2 FQGNSA. CDR3 nucleotides: TGTGCCAGCACCCTCTGGGGGGGCGCGGGGACTGAAGCTTTCTTT. As protein: CASTLWGGAGTEAFF.

The chain links TRBV7-8 to TRBJ1-3; the D is unclear. Trimming shortened V by 5 bases and J by 0 bases, and 5 bases separated the two germline ends. Germline-derived CDR1 and CDR2 are SGHVS and FQNEAQ. The CDR3 is made up of 13 amino acids. The CDR3 is CASSPHSGNTIYF. The CDR3, as DNA: TGTGCCAGCAGCCCCCACTCTGGAAACACCATATATTTT.

The count of this clone is one. The chain links TRBV9 to TRBJ2-1; D perhaps matches TRBD2 (7 bases). V lost 1 base, J lost 0 bases, and 20 bases lay in between. The germline gives CDR1 SGDLS, CDR2 YYNGEE. CDR3 size: 19 residues. CDR3 in DNA: TGTGCCAGCAGCGTATCAGGGTTGAGGGGGGGCCCCTCCTACAATGAGCAGTTCTTC. As protein: CASSVSGLRGGPSYNEQFF.

This clone was seen only a few times. V gene TRBV2 combines with J gene TRBJ2-5, with a weak D call TRBD1 (5 bases). Germline CDR1 reads SNHLY; CDR2 reads FYNNEI. Trimming stripped 2 bases from V and 2 bases from J, with 9 bases between. This CDR3 spans 14 amino acids. For the CDR3, the DNA is TGTGCCAGCAGTGAAAGGACAAGTCAAGAGACCCAGTACTTC. Translated, it gives CASSERTSQETQYF.

The chain has TRBV27 and TRBJ2-5, with a tentative D call TRBD2 (6 bases). Trimming stripped 2 bases from V and 2 bases from J, with 15 bases between. From germline, CDR1 is MNHEY and CDR2 SMNVEV (reference sequence). The CDR3 sequence is 16 residues long. The CDR3 DNA sequence: TGTGCCAGCAGTTTAGGTGCGGGATCCCGACAAGAGACCCAGTACTTC. Its protein product is CASSLGAGSRQETQYF.

The rearrangement uses TRBV19 and TRBJ2-4; 7 positions agree with TRBD1. CDR1 and CDR2 (germline): LNHDA, SQIVND (reference sequence). V trimming: 3 bases; J trimming: 2 bases; junction bases outside the gene matches: 7. This CDR3 has 16 residues. The CDR3 coding sequence is TGTGCCAGTAGTATCGGGCAGGGGGTAACCAAAAACATTCAGTACTTC. Translation gives CASSIGQGVTKNIQYF.

The V call is TRBV29-1, the J call TRBJ2-5, with a possible D match to TRBD1 (5 bases). The length of the CDR3 is 12 residues. The V gene lost 8 bases and the J gene lost 5 bases, with 15 bases spanning the gap. Per the germline V gene, CDR1 is SQVTM and CDR2 is ANQGSEA. CDR3 bases: TGCAGCCCGGTAGCTCCAGGGGAGACCCAGTACTTC. Its translation: CSPVAPGETQYF.

V gene TRBV7-8 combines with J gene TRBJ1-2; unclear D gene. Germline assignment: CDR1 SGHVS and CDR2 FQNEAQ. The CDR3 is 12 residues long. Trimming left V 1 base short and J 6 bases short, with 6 bases between. The CDR3 DNA follows: TGTGCCAGCAGCTTAGTCGGGGATGGCTACACCTTC. It yields the protein CASSLVGDGYTF.

This rearrangement joins TRBV6-4 to TRBJ2-5; TRBD2 matches at 10 bases. Trimming removed 3 bases from V and 2 bases from J; junction bases left unmatched: 3. The CDR3 loop spans 15 amino acids. Germline V gene lookup returns CDR1 MRHNA and CDR2 SNTAGT. This chain's CDR3 is CASSEGAGGQETQYF. DNA for the CDR3: TGTGCCAGCAGTGAAGGAGCGGGGGGGCAAGAGACCCAGTACTTC.

This rearrangement joins TRBV28 to TRBJ1-4; D perhaps matches TRBD1 (6 bases). The CDR3 is 14 residues long. Germline V gene sequence: CDR1 MDHEN, CDR2 SYDVKM. The V gene lost 8 bases and the J gene lost 6 bases, with 16 bases spanning the gap. The CDR3 here is CASSSTGFDEKLFF. The CDR3 nucleotides are TGTGCCAGCTCATCTACAGGGTTCGATGAAAAACTGTTTTTT.

In regard to this clone: This CDR3 is also generated by other DNA sequences in the sample. This sequence joins TRBV7-9 and TRBJ1-1; no definite D call. The ends were cut back, 2 bases at V and 1 base at J, with 5 bases in the middle. The CDR3 is 13 residues long. Looked up from germline, CDR1 is SEHNR and CDR2 is FQNEAQ (reference sequence). The CDR3: CASSLSGNTEAFF. The CDR3 DNA reads TGTGCCAGCAGCTTATCCGGGAACACTGAAGCTTTCTTT.

The chain employs TRBV19 and TRBJ1-5, with 10 nucleotides matching TRBD1. V shed 2 bases and J 7 bases; nucleotides not matched to a gene: 5. There are 15 residues in the CDR3. Germline lookup yields CDR1 LNHDA and CDR2 SQIVND (reference sequence). CDR3 DNA: TGTGCCAGTAGTATACGGACAGGGGGTGGGCAGCCCCAGCATTTT. Protein sequence: CASSIRTGGGQPQHF.

The rearrangement links TRBV10-2 to TRBJ2-7; tentatively, D is TRBD2 (6 bases). The V end lost 5 bases, the J end lost 2 bases, and 16 bases lay between the germline ends. Germline lookup yields CDR1 WSHSY and CDR2 SAAADI. The CDR3 has 15 residues. The CDR3 here is CASSQSAGSPYEQYF. DNA for the CDR3: TGCGCCAGCAGTCAATCCGCGGGGAGTCCCTACGAGCAGTACTTC.

This sequence joins TRBV4-3 and TRBJ2-3; the D gene is possibly TRBD1 (6 bases). V dropped 4 bases and J dropped 2 bases, with 16 bases sitting between them. This CDR3 spans 16 amino acids. Germline assignment: CDR1 LGHNA and CDR2 YSLEER. CDR3 in DNA: TGCGCCAGCAGCCTCCTTAGGGGGAGTCTCACAGATACGCAGTATTTT. Translating gives CASSLLRGSLTDTQYF.

V is TRBV18 and J is TRBJ2-7; TRBD1 is a possible D gene (6 bases). Trimming took 0 bases from V and 2 from J, leaving 8 bases between them. The CDR3 totals 14 residues. Germline V gene sequence: CDR1 KGHSH, CDR2 LQKENI. For the CDR3, the DNA is TGTGCCAGCTCACCACCGGACAGAACCTACGAGCAGTACTTC. It encodes CASSPPDRTYEQYF.

The chain links TRBV5-6 to TRBJ2-7; D is unclear. V was trimmed by 0 bases and J by 3 bases, leaving 4 bases between them. CDR1 SGHDT and CDR2 YYEEEE come from the germline V gene. The CDR3 has 12 amino acids. CDR3 coding DNA: TGTGCCAGCAGCTTGGCGAGCTACGAGCAGTACTTC. Translated, it gives CASSLASYEQYF.

The rearrangement links TRBV3-1 (or the pseudogene TRBV3-2) to TRBJ1-2; tentatively, D is TRBD1 (5 bases). Deletions cut 0 bases from V and 1 base from J, with 9 bases between. The CDR3 loop spans 15 amino acids. Germline assignment: CDR1 LGHDT and CDR2 YNNKEL (reference sequence). Written as DNA, the CDR3 is TGTGCCAGCAGCCAAGATCGGGGGTTTAACTATGGCTACACCTTC. Protein: CASSQDRGFNYGYTF.

The V and J genes are TRBV18 and TRBJ1-5, with 10 positions matching TRBD1. Trimming removed 3 bases from V and 11 bases from J; junction bases left unmatched: 13. CDR3 length: 16 residues. The germline CDR1 and CDR2 sequences are KGHSH and LQKENI. The CDR3 loop is CASSPNLGQGGQAQHF. The CDR3 DNA reads as TGTGCCAGCTCACCTAACCTAGGACAGGGGGGACAGGCCCAGCATTTT.

The rearrangement joins TRBV4-3 to TRBJ1-1, with D hard to call. The V and J ends lost 0 bases and 4 bases respectively, with 9 bases between them. CDR1 and CDR2 (germline): LGHNA, YSLEER. CDR3 size: 14 residues. DNA for the CDR3: TGCGCCAGCAGCCAAGACGGGGTGTCCACTGAAGCTTTCTTT. Translating gives CASSQDGVSTEAFF.

This chain connects TRBV5-1 to TRBJ1-4, with TRBD1 as a possible D gene (6 bases). The CDR3 extends over 14 amino acids. Per the germline V gene, CDR1 is SGHRS and CDR2 is YFSETQ. The V end lost 4 bases, the J end lost 13 bases, and 20 bases lay between the germline ends. CDR3 sequence: CASSKGERGSRLFF. The DNA of the CDR3 is TGCGCCAGCAGCAAGGGGGAGAGGGGATCAAGACTGTTTTTT.

This clone appeared a single time. The chain carries TRBV14 and TRBJ2-1; 10 bases are a match to TRBD2. With V trimmed by 0 bases and J by 12 bases, 5 bases remained unmatched. Germline CDR1 is SGHDN and CDR2 is FVKESK. The CDR3 extends over 14 amino acids. The CDR3 nucleotides are TGTGCCAGCAGCCAAGAGGTGAGCGGGGGGGTGCAGTTCTTC. Protein sequence: CASSQEVSGGVQFF.

The V gene is TRBV7-9, the J gene TRBJ1-4; TRBD1 is a possible D gene (6 bases). Trimming pared 5 bases from V and 5 bases from J, leaving 12 bases between. Germline values: CDR1 SEHNR, CDR2 FQNEAQ (reference sequence). The CDR3 loop spans 14 amino acids. In DNA, the CDR3 is TGTGCCAGCAGCGCAGGGGAAGGGAATGAAAAACTGTTTTTT. Its protein is CASSAGEGNEKLFF.

V usage is TRBV6-2 or TRBV6-3 and J usage is TRBJ2-7; maybe TRBD1 (5 bases). The germline V gene has CDR1 MNHEY and CDR2 SVGEGT. The CDR3 is made up of 15 amino acids. Trimming cost V 0 bases and J 2 bases, with 11 bases left between them. In DNA, the CDR3 is TGTGCCAGCAGTTACTCACAGGTTCAGACCTACGAGCAGTACTTC. It encodes CASSYSQVQTYEQYF.

The chain is built from TRBV4-2 and TRBJ1-2, with 8 positions matching TRBD1. J lost 3 bases, V lost 2 bases, and 2 bases had no gene match. CDR1 and CDR2 from the germline V gene are LGHNA and YNFKEQ. The CDR3 has 14 residues. This CDR3 reads CASSQPDRDYGYTF. The CDR3 DNA reads TGTGCCAGCAGCCAACCGGACAGGGACTATGGCTACACCTTC.